This entry lists 18 T cell receptor beta chains sequenced from one sample in a study of tissue T cells after allogeneic stem cell transplantation. Assay used: immunoSEQ multiplex PCR; TCRdb lists only in-frame clones, some missing. The sample holds around 7,900 clones; roughly 32% are singletons and the top ten take more than 3%. Time point: mouse harvest day 14 after allogeneic transplant. The graft held 10^6 splenic CD5+ T cells and 10^7 T-cell-depleted bone marrow cells. The sample comprised skin. These receptors all stem from a female BALB/c mouse given C57BL/6 T cells with graft-versus-host disease after an allogeneic hematopoietic cell transplant.

A note on this clone: At one boundary the junction diverges from the germline segment, which might be a read error. Genes and germline are mouse. The read terminates 1 residue ahead of where the CDR3 ends, so the germline J gene completes it. Additional DNA sequences in this sample encode the identical CDR3. This chain connects TRBV12-2 to TRBJ2-5; TRBD2 aligns across 9 bases. This CDR3 contains 15 residues. Per germline, CDR1 SGHLS and CDR2 HYDKME. CDR3 in amino acids: CASSLGLGGEDTQYF. CDR3 DNA, as far as it was read: TGTGCCAGTTCTCTCGGGCTGGGGGGGGAAGACACCCAGTAC. The entire variable domain, with the rest obtained from reference TRBV12-2 and TRBJ2-5, is as follows: NSGVVQSPRYIIKGKGERSILKCIPISGHLSVAWYQQTQGQELKFFIQHYDKMERDKGNLPSRFSVQQFDDYHSEMNMSALELEDSAVYFCASSLGLGGEDTQYFGPGTRLLVL.

In the case of this clone: Genes here carry mouse names. With the read ending 1 residue before the CDR3 end, the germline J gene is used to fill in that end. V is TRBV4 and J is TRBJ1-1, with 7 bases fitting TRBD1. The CDR3 consists of 12 residues. Germline lookup yields CDR1 LGHDT and CDR2 YNNKQL (reference sequence). The J segment lost 5 bases and the V segment lost 5 bases, leaving 2 bases of the junction unmatched. The CDR3 region is CASSLDRTEVFF. The covered CDR3 bases are TGTGCCAGCAGCCTGGACAGGACAGAAGTCTTC.

Turning to this clone: These gene names are mouse names. The read comes to an end 1 residue before the CDR3 does, leaving the germline J gene to fill in the end. This chain joins TRBV13-1 and TRBJ2-1, with 9 bases that match TRBD2. The length of the CDR3 is 14 residues. After removal of 1 base from V and 5 bases from J, the junction contained 1 base not matched to a gene. Germline-derived CDR1 and CDR2 are NSHNY and SYGAGN. The CDR3 region is CASSDPGGDAEQFF. The covered CDR3 bases are TGTGCCAGCAGTGATCCTGGGGGGGATGCTGAGCAGTTC.

The sample holds a few counts of this clone. Gene names and germline refer to mouse. The read terminates 1 residue ahead of where the CDR3 ends, so the germline J gene completes it. J is TRBJ2-2 and V is TRBV31; 9 bases match TRBD2. CDR1 is GKSSPN, CDR2 SITVG, per germline. Trimming at V came to 3 bases and at J to 0 bases, leaving 2 bases not matched to a gene. The CDR3 runs to 15 residues. The CDR3: CAWRGTGTNTGQLYF. The part of the CDR3 DNA that was read is TGTGCCTGGAGGGGGACTGGGACAAACACCGGGCAGCTCTAC.

This clone has more than one count but fewer than ten. Gene names denote mouse genes. The read terminates 1 residue before the CDR3 end, so the remaining end is supplied by the germline J gene. The rearrangement uses TRBV26 and TRBJ2-5, with a weak D call TRBD1 (6 bases). V gave up 3 bases and J gave up 3 bases, with 7 bases separating them. Germline CDR1 and CDR2: KGHPV and FQNQEV (reference sequence). The CDR3 length is 13 residues. CDR3 protein: CASSLGTQDTQYF. The covered CDR3 bases are TGTGCCAGCAGTCTTGGGACACAAGACACCCAGTAC. The full variable domain, rest sourced from reference TRBV26 and TRBJ2-5, is NSKVIQTPRYLVKGQGQKAKMRCIPEKGHPVVFWYQQNKNNEFKFLINFQNQEVLQQIDMTEKRFSAECPSNSPCSLEIQSSEAGDSALYLCASSLGTQDTQYFGPGTRLLVL.

By sample share, this clone is medium-sized. The gene names here belong to mouse. From the germline J gene comes the end of the CDR3, since the read stops 1 residue before it. The chain recombines TRBV19 with TRBJ2-5; 12 nucleotides agree with TRBD2. CDR3 length equals 14 residues. Losses at the gene ends were 4 bases for V and 6 bases for J; bases not matched to a gene: 3. Germline-derived CDR1 and CDR2 are FNHDT and SITEND (reference sequence). The CDR3 protein is CASSETGGADTQYF. The part of the CDR3 DNA that was read is TGTGCCAGCAGTGAGACTGGGGGGGCTGACACCCAGTAC.

About this clone: Germline and genes: mouse. The read falls 1 residue short of the CDR3 end, and the missing part is taken from the germline J gene. The chain couples TRBV29 to TRBJ2-1, with a possible D match to TRBD1 (5 bases). Trimming removed 4 bases from V and 4 bases from J, with 8 bases in between. The germline V gene has CDR1 MSHET and CDR2 SYDVDS. The CDR3 totals 13 residues. This chain's CDR3 is CASSSQDYAEQFF. Incomplete CDR3 DNA: TGTGCTAGCAGTTCACAGGATTATGCTGAGCAGTTC.

This clone was counted between two and nine times. Any gene name here is a mouse gene name. Sequencing ends 1 residue short of the CDR3 end; the germline J gene provides the rest. The V gene is TRBV16, the J gene TRBJ1-3; D is unresolved. V shed 0 bases and J shed 3 bases, with 3 bases lying between them. The CDR3 consists of 13 residues. CDR1 is SGHSA and CDR2 is FRNQAP in the germline V gene. The CDR3 bases that were read are TGTGCAAGCAGCTTAGACGGTGGAAATACGCTCTAT. Translated, it gives CASSLDGGNTLY. The entire CDR3 reads CASSLDGGNTLYF.

As concerns this clone: Gene and germline names: mouse. Coverage ceases 1 residue before the CDR3 finishes, and the germline J gene fills in the end. The V call is TRBV26, the J call TRBJ2-7; D gene unclear. The CDR3 has 12 amino acids. The V gene lost 4 bases and the J gene lost 0 bases, with 4 bases spanning the gap. From germline, CDR1 is KGHPV and CDR2 FQNQEV (reference sequence). CDR3 DNA, as far as it was read: TGTGCCAGCAGTCGAGTCTCCTATGAACAGTAC. Its protein product is CASSRVSYEQY. The CDR3 in its entirety is CASSRVSYEQYF.

This clone is labeled as medium-sized. Gene names and germline refer to mouse. Coverage ceases 1 residue before the CDR3 finishes, and the germline J gene fills in the end. The V and J genes are TRBV26 and TRBJ2-7; 12 nucleotides line up with TRBD2. V lost 2 bases to trimming and J lost 4 bases; unmatched junction nucleotides: 0. The CDR3 extends over 14 amino acids. Per the germline V gene, CDR1 is KGHPV and CDR2 is FQNQEV (reference sequence). The CDR3 region is CASSLGLGGYEQYF. The CDR3 DNA, read in part, is TGTGCCAGCAGTCTGGGACTGGGGGGGTATGAACAGTAC. The full variable domain, rest sourced from reference TRBV26 and TRBJ2-7, is NSKVIQTPRYLVKGQGQKAKMRCIPEKGHPVVFWYQQNKNNEFKFLINFQNQEVLQQIDMTEKRFSAECPSNSPCSLEIQSSEAGDSALYLCASSLGLGGYEQYFGPGTRLTVL.

Turning to this clone: The genes and germline here are from mouse. The DNA ends 1 residue before the CDR3 does, and the rest of the CDR3 is filled in from the germline J gene. The genes are TRBV2 and TRBJ1-3; D remains unclear. V lost 2 bases, J lost 0 bases, and 8 bases lay in between. This CDR3 comprises 15 residues. Germline V gene lookup returns CDR1 LGHNA and CDR2 YSYQKL. CDR3 sequence reads: CASSQTRNSGNTLYF. The part of the CDR3 DNA that was read is TGTGCCAGCAGCCAAACGAGAAATTCTGGAAATACGCTCTAT.

This clone was found a few times. Gene and germline names: mouse. Coverage ceases 1 residue before the CDR3 finishes, and the germline J gene fills in the end. The V gene is TRBV15, the J gene TRBJ2-7, with unresolved D. The CDR3 covers 11 residues. The V gene's germline CDR1 is SGHND and CDR2 FRSKSL. Trimming cost V 1 base and J 3 bases, with 1 base left between them. CDR3 DNA (partial): TGTGCCAGCAGTTTAGACTATGAACAGTAC. It translates to CASSLDYEQY. The CDR3, in full, reads CASSLDYEQYF.

As concerns this clone: Gene names follow the mouse nomenclature. The read halts 1 residue ahead of the CDR3 end, with the missing end drawn from the germline J gene. This sample also contains other DNA sequences that code for the same CDR3. The chain is built from TRBV26 and TRBJ2-4; D ambiguous. This CDR3 is built from 12 residues. Trimming took off 0 bases at V and 4 bases at J, with 2 bases between the two ends. From germline, CDR1 is KGHPV and CDR2 FQNQEV (reference sequence). CDR3 bases read: TGTGCCAGCAGTCTGTCAGAAAACACCTTGTAC. Amino acids: CASSLSENTLY. The whole CDR3 sequence reads CASSLSENTLYF.

This clone is medium-sized. Gene names refer to mouse genes. The CDR3 extends 1 residue past the end of the read, so its final part is completed from the germline J gene. The chain combines TRBV26 with TRBJ2-5, with a possible D match to TRBD2 (7 bases). The V gene lost 2 bases and the J gene lost 5 bases, with 11 bases spanning the gap. Germline V lookup: CDR1 KGHPV, CDR2 FQNQEV (reference sequence). CDR3 length: 14 amino acids. The DNA read from the CDR3 is TGTGCCAGCAGTCTGGGGGGGCGCCGAGACACCCAGTAC. It specifies CASSLGGRRDTQY. The complete CDR3 reads CASSLGGRRDTQYF.

This clone has only a few counts. Mouse names are used for the genes. The part of the CDR3 DNA that was read is TGTGCCAGCAGTCGACAGAAGAGTCAAAACACCTTGTAC. It encodes CASSRQKSQNTLY. The CDR3 reads in full as CASSRQKSQNTLYF. J is TRBJ2-4 and V is TRBV26; D perhaps matches TRBD1 (5 bases). The read terminates 1 residue before the CDR3 end, so the remaining end is supplied by the germline J gene. From germline, CDR1 is KGHPV and CDR2 FQNQEV (reference sequence). The CDR3 is made up of 14 amino acids. V shed 4 bases and J shed 0 bases, with 8 bases lying between them.

This clone was observed a handful of times. Mouse germline and gene names are used. The read is 1 residue too short to cover the CDR3 end, so that end is filled in from the germline J gene. V usage is TRBV14 and J usage is TRBJ2-1; possible D gene TRBD1, 5 bases. V lost 6 bases and J lost 1, with 5 bases in between. In germline, CDR1 is SGHDT, CDR2 FRDEAV. This CDR3 has 12 residues. CDR3 bases read: TGTGCCAGCAACAGGAACTATGCTGAGCAGTTC. Amino acids: CASNRNYAEQF. The full-length CDR3 reads as CASNRNYAEQFF.

As regards this clone: Gene names are the mouse ones. The CDR3 end is not reached by the read, which stops 1 residue before it; the germline J gene fills it in. The rearrangement uses TRBV26 and TRBJ2-4; D perhaps matches TRBD2 (6 bases). This CDR3 comprises 15 residues. V was shortened by 0 bases and J by 0 bases, with 7 bases between the two germline ends. Per the germline V gene, CDR1 is KGHPV and CDR2 is FQNQEV (reference sequence). The covered CDR3 bases are TGTGCCAGCAGTCTGTCTGGGGGTAGTCAAAACACCTTGTAC. Its protein is CASSLSGGSQNTLY. The whole CDR3 is CASSLSGGSQNTLYF.

Remarks on this clone: Each gene name is a mouse one. The read falls 1 residue short of the CDR3 end, and the missing part is taken from the germline J gene. The chain uses TRBV13-1 and TRBJ1-1; 10 bases line up with TRBD1. Trimming took 1 base from V and 5 from J; bases not matched to a gene: 2. Germline CDR1 NSHNY, CDR2 SYGAGN. The CDR3 extends over 14 amino acids. CDR3 residues: CASSDSGQGTEVFF. CDR3 bases read: TGTGCCAGCAGTGATTCGGGACAGGGGACAGAAGTCTTC.